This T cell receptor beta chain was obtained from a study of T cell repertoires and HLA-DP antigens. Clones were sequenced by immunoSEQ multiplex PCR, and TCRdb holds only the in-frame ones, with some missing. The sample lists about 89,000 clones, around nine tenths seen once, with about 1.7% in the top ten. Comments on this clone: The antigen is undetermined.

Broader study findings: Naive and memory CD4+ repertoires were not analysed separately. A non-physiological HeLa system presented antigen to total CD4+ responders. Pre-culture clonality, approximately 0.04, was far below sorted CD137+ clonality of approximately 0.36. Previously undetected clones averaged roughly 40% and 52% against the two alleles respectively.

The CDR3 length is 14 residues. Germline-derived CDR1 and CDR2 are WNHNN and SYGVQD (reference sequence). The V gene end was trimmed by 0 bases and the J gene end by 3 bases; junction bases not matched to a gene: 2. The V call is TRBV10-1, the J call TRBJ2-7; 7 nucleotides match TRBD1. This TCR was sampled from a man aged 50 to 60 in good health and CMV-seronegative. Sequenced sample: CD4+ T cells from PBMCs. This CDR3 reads CASSESTGSYEQYF. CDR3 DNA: TGCGCCAGCAGTGAGTCGACAGGGAGCTACGAGCAGTACTTC.